The 10 T cell receptor beta chains below come from one sample, sequenced in a study of CD8+ T cells in alopecia areata (dated by TCRdb to the late 2010s). Read against the paper, the sample's time point label means: about four weeks on oral tofacitinib. The treatment or condition label, as the study defines it: oral pan-JAK inhibitor, 5-10 mg twice daily. The library was obtained by the immunoSEQ multiplex PCR assay. RNA was extracted from all samples and reverse transcribed into cDNA as template for TCR sequencing. The immuneACCESS repertoire file appears here via TCRdb, limited to in-frame rearrangements. These files lack a portion of the clones; in checked studies, under half of the deficit traces to unresolved V genes, and the cause of the others is not known. This sample comprises 90,000 to 150,000 clones, around 56% of them detected only once. Together, the top ten hold about 0.5% of the sample.

This material consisted of CD4+ T cells sorted from blood, taken at week 4, from a patient treated with tofacitinib. Receptors were obtained from a human donor with alopecia areata.

The chain links TRBV7-2 to TRBJ2-7; D remains unclear. The ends were cut back, 2 bases at V and 2 bases at J, with 4 bases in the middle. CDR1 and CDR2 from the germline V gene are SGHTA and FQGNSA. The CDR3 length is 12 residues. The chain's CDR3 is CASSLMTYEQYF. In DNA form, the CDR3 reads TGTGCCAGCAGCTTAATGACCTACGAGCAGTACTTC.

This clone has a handful of counts. The V and J genes are TRBV4-2 and TRBJ2-1; tentative D call: TRBD2 (5 bases). V lost 4 bases to trimming and J lost 0 bases, with 10 bases between them. From germline, CDR1 is LGHNA and CDR2 YNFKEQ. CDR3 length equals 15 residues. The CDR3 here is CASSPISGSYNEQFF. The CDR3 DNA sequence: TGTGCCAGCAGCCCTATCAGCGGCTCCTACAATGAGCAGTTCTTC.

This chain links TRBV6-5 with TRBJ2-1, with 11 bases identical to TRBD2. Germline CDR1 and CDR2: MNHEY and SVGAGI. This CDR3 is 15 amino acids long. J was trimmed by 7 bases and V by 6 bases; bases with no gene match: 8. Here the CDR3 DNA reads TGTGCCAGCAGCCCCATACTAGCGGGAGCTAATGAGCAGTTCTTC. This encodes CASSPILAGANEQFF.

This rearrangement joins TRBV9 to TRBJ1-3; unclear D gene. Germline-derived CDR1 and CDR2 are SGDLS and YYNGEE. V dropped 2 bases and J dropped 4 bases, with 7 bases sitting between them. This CDR3 is 13 amino acids long. CDR3 DNA: TGTGCCAGCAGCGTCGGGGAAGGAAACACCATATATTTT. Its protein is CASSVGEGNTIYF. Filled out from reference TRBV9 and TRBJ1-3, the complete variable domain reads DSGVTQTPKHLITATGQRVTLRCSPRSGDLSVYWYQQSLDQGLQFLIQYYNGEERAKGNILERFSAQQFPDLHSELNLSSLELGDSALYFCASSVGEGNTIYFGEGSWLTVV.

The chain combines TRBV5-1 with TRBJ1-1; 8 bases agree with TRBD1. V gave up 0 bases and J gave up 4 bases; unmatched junction bases: 8. Germline V lookup: CDR1 SGHRS, CDR2 YFSETQ. The CDR3 covers 16 residues. The CDR3 is CASSLGQGALFTEAFF. CDR3 in DNA: TGCGCCAGCAGCTTGGGGCAGGGGGCCTTATTCACTGAAGCTTTCTTT.

This chain connects TRBV6-5 to TRBJ2-1; D tentatively fits TRBD1 or TRBD2 (5 bases each). V dropped 10 bases and J dropped 5 bases, with 15 bases sitting between them. Germline CDR1 is MNHEY and CDR2 is SVGAGI. CDR3 size: 13 residues. The DNA of the CDR3 is TGTGCCACTGGCAGGGACCAAAACAATGAGCAGTTCTTC. Its protein product is CATGRDQNNEQFF.

In this sample, this clone turned up once. The chain recombines TRBV4-1 with TRBJ1-1; D gene unclear. Germline lookup yields CDR1 MGHRA and CDR2 YSYEKL. The CDR3 contains 15 residues. Trimming pared 0 bases from V and 2 bases from J, leaving 10 bases between. The CDR3 DNA sequence: TGCGCCAGCAGCCAAGAGTACGGACTTAACACTGAAGCTTTCTTT. Protein: CASSQEYGLNTEAFF.

The J gene is TRBJ2-6, the V gene TRBV25-1; D is unresolved. CDR3 length: 16 residues. The V gene's germline CDR1 is MGHDK and CDR2 SYGVNS. V lost 3 bases and J 0 bases, leaving 9 bases between the germline ends. CDR3 bases: TGTGCCAGCAGTGATGGGCGCCTCTCTGGGGCCAACGTCCTGACTTTC. It is translated as CASSDGRLSGANVLTF.

This chain connects TRBV4-1 to TRBJ1-2; a possible D gene is TRBD1 (6 bases). This CDR3 contains 12 residues. Per the germline V gene, CDR1 is MGHRA and CDR2 is YSYEKL. V was pared by 4 bases and J by 8 bases, with 11 bases between. As DNA, the CDR3 is TGCGCCAGCAGCCGGAGGGGGGCGGGCTACACCTTC. Protein sequence: CASSRRGAGYTF.

The chain has TRBV29-1 and TRBJ2-7, with D possibly being TRBD1 (6 bases). Germline CDR1 and CDR2: SQVTM and ANQGSEA. The CDR3 is 12 residues long. Trimming left V 2 bases short and J 4 bases short, with 9 bases between. Here the CDR3 DNA reads TGCAGCGTTGAAACACAGGGTTACGAGCAGTACTTC. It is translated as CSVETQGYEQYF.